What follows are 26 T cell receptor beta chains derived from one specimen sequenced in a study of tumor-infiltrating lymphocytes in primary liver carcinoma. Co-extraction of both nucleic acids (RNA and DNA) used 20-30 mg of unsorted bulk tissue. Using a constant-region primer together with ProtoScript II reverse transcriptase, TCR beta cDNA was made from 500 ng of total RNA. TCR beta libraries came from three nested multiplex PCR rounds using slightly modified ARM-PCR. Each of the first two PCR rounds ran roughly 10 cycles with TRBV1-TRBV30 forward and C-beta reverse primers. TCRdb ran MiXCR on the multiplex PCR reads and lists one entry per CDR3 protein. The data hold approximately 120,000 distinct CDR3 sequences, with 60% to 75% observed a single time. The sequencing sample was made of liver tumor tissue from sampling region 3. Subset in this sample: tumor region T3, left-lateral pole. The origin of the receptors is a woman aged 55-69 years with primary liver carcinoma and hepatitis B virus infection.

The chain combines TRBV7-2 with TRBJ2-3, with no clear D. The CDR3 extends over 13 amino acids. In germline, CDR1 is SGHTA, CDR2 FQGNSA. V lost 1 base and J lost 3, with 5 bases in between. CDR3 coding DNA: TGTGCCAGCAGCTTAGTTTTGACAGATACGCAGTATTTT. Protein product: CASSLVLTDTQYF.

A note on this clonotype: A junction boundary mismatches the germline segment, possibly from a read error. The CDR3 spells CASNRTSGQGYGNTF. CDR3 coding DNA: TGTGCCAGCAACCGTACTTCGGGGCAGGGCTATGGCAACACCTTC. The rearrangement joins TRBV11-2 to TRBJ1-2; tentatively, D is TRBD1 (5 bases). CDR1 is SGHAT and CDR2 is FQNNGV in the germline V gene. The CDR3 is made up of 15 amino acids. The full variable domain, with the rest looked up from reference TRBV11-2 and TRBJ1-2, is EAGVAQSPRYKIIEKRQSVAFWCNPISGHATLYWYQQILGQGPKLLIQFQNNGVVDDSQLPKDRFSAERLKGVDSTLKIQPAKLEDSAVYLCASNRTSGQGYGNTFGSGTRLTVV.

In the case of this clonotype: One junction end does not reproduce the germline sequence, and a read error may be involved. The V call is TRBV11-2, the J call TRBJ2-5; 7 bases are a match to TRBD1. The CDR3 is 16 amino acids. Germline V gene data show CDR1 as SGHAT and CDR2 as FQNNGV. In DNA, the CDR3 is TGCGCCAGCAGCTTAGGCGTACAGGGGAAGGGAGAGACCCAGTACTTC. Protein product: CASSLGVQGKGETQYF.

Concerning this clonotype itself: One end of the junction is discordant with germline, which a read error may explain. The V call is TRBV29-1, the J call TRBJ2-6, with D tentatively TRBD1 (5 bases). The CDR3 has 15 amino acids. Germline V CDR1 and CDR2: SQVTM, ANQGSEA. For the CDR3, the DNA is TGCAGCGTGCTTATCCGCGACAGCAGTTATAACGTCCTTACTTTC. Its translation is CSVLIRDSSYNVLTF.

This sequence joins TRBV2 and TRBJ2-1; 7 bases align to TRBD1. Germline V CDR1 and CDR2: SNHLY, FYNNEI. The CDR3 extends over 12 amino acids. V shed 6 bases and J 7 bases; nucleotides not matched to a gene: 3. The CDR3 DNA is TGTGCCAGCAGAAGACAGGGAAATGAGCAGTTCTTC. Protein: CASRRQGNEQFF.

As to this clonotype: A single base separates this from a much larger clone, so it may be a read error. The CDR3 DNA sequence: TGCGCCAGCAACCAAGATTTCAGCGGGAGTGCAGATAATGAGCAGTTCTTC. It specifies CASNQDFSGSADNEQFF. The chain recombines TRBV4-1 with TRBJ2-1; the match to TRBD2 covers 8 bases. This CDR3 has 17 amino acids. Germline CDR1 MGHRA, CDR2 YSYEKL.

For this clonotype: A much larger clone differs from this one at a single base, so this may be a read error. The chain has TRBV29-1 and TRBJ2-5; 9 positions agree with TRBD1. V trimming: 6 bases; J trimming: 5 bases; junction bases outside the gene matches: 7. The CDR3 spans 13 residues. Germline V CDR1 and CDR2: SQVTM, ANQGSEA. The DNA for the CDR3 is TGCAGCGTCACGGACAGGGGAGGGGAGACCCAGTACTTC. This codes for CSVTDRGGETQYF.

The CDR3 loop is CASIPHSDMGDGYTF. The CDR3 DNA reads as TGTGCCAGCATCCCACACTCTGACATGGGTGACGGCTACACCTTC. J is TRBJ1-2 and V is TRBV28; D not resolved. The ends were cut back, 7 bases at V and 8 bases at J, with 23 bases in the middle. There are 15 residues in the CDR3. The V gene's germline CDR1 is MDHEN and CDR2 SYDVKM.

The CDR3 nucleotides read TGCAGCGCCGGACAGGGGCACAGCTACACCTTC. It codes for CSAGQGHSYTF. The V call is TRBV29-1, the J call TRBJ1-2; 9 nucleotides match TRBD1. Losses at the gene ends were 7 bases for V and 9 bases for J; bases not matched to a gene: 6. This CDR3 comprises 11 residues. CDR1 is SQVTM and CDR2 is ANQGSEA in the germline V gene.

Worth noting for this clonotype: An end of the junction differs from the germline gene, which may be a read error. The chain couples TRBV29-1 to TRBJ2-1; tentatively, D is TRBD2 (6 bases). Germline V lookup: CDR1 SQVTM, CDR2 ANQGSEA. The CDR3 contains 15 residues. As DNA, the CDR3 is TGTAGCGTTGGGGGGTCTAGCGTAATGTACAATGAGCAGTTCTTC. Its translation is CSVGGSSVMYNEQFF.

A word on this clonotype: One junction end disagrees with the germline gene, perhaps due to a read error. The J gene is TRBJ1-2, the V gene TRBV11-2; D is uncertain. In germline, CDR1 is SGHAT, CDR2 FQNNGV. This CDR3 is built from 13 residues. The chain's CDR3 is CVSSLAGDYGYTF. CDR3 DNA: TGCGTCAGCAGCTTAGCCGGGGACTATGGCTACACCTTC.

This clonotype was recorded only once. One junction end disagrees with the germline gene, perhaps due to a read error. The CDR3 nucleotides read TGTGCCCGCAGGTCCTGGGGAGCTACCAATATAAACAATGAGCAGTTCTTC. It translates to CARRSWGATNINNEQFF. The chain couples TRBV6-6 to TRBJ2-1; D possibly corresponds to TRBD2 (5 bases). The CDR3 extends over 17 amino acids. From germline, CDR1 is MNHNY and CDR2 SVGAGI (reference sequence).

With regard to this clonotype: The final CDR3 position lacks the conserved phenylalanine or tryptophan, pointing to a likely read error. This chain joins TRBV11-3 and TRBJ2-1; 14 bases are a match to TRBD2. This CDR3 contains 15 residues. CDR1 is SGHNT, CDR2 YENEEA, per germline. CDR3 DNA: TGCGCCCGCAGCTTAGGGACTAGCGGGAGTCTTGAGCAGTTCTCC. Residues: CARSLGTSGSLEQFS.

A word on this clonotype: A read error may account for a junction end that differs from germline. The chain uses TRBV11-3 and TRBJ2-7; 12 bases align to TRBD2. CDR1 is SGHNT, CDR2 YENEEA, per germline. The CDR3 is made up of 15 amino acids. CDR3 amino acids: CASSSGTSGRKEQCF. As DNA, the CDR3 is TGTGCCAGCAGCTCCGGTACTAGCGGGAGGAAGGAGCAGTGCTTC.

The table lists this clonotype with a count of one. Since no conserved phenylalanine or tryptophan closes the CDR3, a read error is the likely cause. The rearrangement uses TRBV5-4 and TRBJ2-5; D is uncertain. The CDR3 covers 11 residues. In germline, CDR1 is SGHNT, CDR2 YYREEE (reference sequence). The CDR3 region has the DNA TGTGCCAGCAGCTATCAAGAGACTCAGTACATC. Translating gives CASSYQETQYI.

To note about this clonotype: Sequence at one end of the junction differs from germline and may be a read error. The V gene is TRBV28, the J gene TRBJ2-3; possibly TRBD1 or TRBD2 for D (5 bases each). The CDR3 runs to 13 residues. The germline V gene has CDR1 MDHEN and CDR2 SYDVKM. DNA for the CDR3: TGTACCAGCAGTTGGGACGACACAGATACGCAGTATTTT. It is translated as CTSSWDDTDTQYF.

This chain uses TRBV12-3 or TRBV12-4 with TRBJ2-3, with D perhaps TRBD1 (5 bases). CDR3 length: 14 amino acids. V shed 3 bases and J shed 1 base, with 8 bases lying between them. CDR3 residues: CASSFQGRTDTQYF. The CDR3 coding sequence is TGTGCCAGCAGTTTCCAGGGTCGCACAGATACGCAGTATTTT.

Comment on this clonotype: A junction end diverges from the germline sequence, so it may reflect a read error. V and J are TRBV4-1 and TRBJ2-2, with 8 bases matching TRBD2. Germline assignment: CDR1 MGHRA and CDR2 YSYEKL. This CDR3 has 16 amino acids. CDR3 residues: CTSSQAGTRIGGELFF. CDR3 nucleotide sequence: TGCACCAGCAGTCAAGCCGGGACTAGAATTGGCGGGGAGCTGTTTTTT.

The V call is TRBV5-1, the J call TRBJ1-1; D gene uncertain. Germline V gene sequence: CDR1 SGHRS, CDR2 YFSETQ. The CDR3 consists of 12 residues. With 0 bases removed from V and 5 bases from J, the gap between germline ends came to 5 bases. The CDR3 bases are TGCGCCAGCAGCTTGGGGGTGACTGAAGCTTTCTTT. It encodes CASSLGVTEAFF. Using reference TRBV5-1 and TRBJ1-1 for the parts outside the CDR3, the full variable domain is KAGVTQTPRYLIKTRGQQVTLSCSPISGHRSVSWYQQTPGQGLQFLFEYFSETQRNKGNFPGRFSGRQFSNSRSEMNVSTLELGDSALYLCASSLGVTEAFFGQGTRLTVV.

With regard to this clonotype: This sequence may be a read error, since a much larger clone differs from it by one base. The chain recombines TRBV12-3 or TRBV12-4 with TRBJ1-2; D call uncertain. CDR3 length: 14 amino acids. For the CDR3, the DNA is TGTGCCAGCAGGGCGCGGGGAGCCGTCTATGGCTACATCTTC. It yields the protein CASRARGAVYGYIF.

A word on this clonotype: A read error may produce the germline difference seen at one junction end. This sequence joins TRBV11-2 and TRBJ2-2; 8 bases are a match to TRBD2. CDR3 size: 16 residues. Germline values: CDR1 SGHAT, CDR2 FQNNGV. This CDR3 is CVSSFRPAGDAGELFF. In DNA form, the CDR3 reads TGTGTCAGCAGCTTCCGACCAGCGGGAGATGCGGGGGAACTGTTTTTT.

The chain links TRBV12-3 or TRBV12-4 to TRBJ2-7; TRBD2 matches 13 bases. The CDR3 consists of 17 residues. After removal of 8 bases from V and 2 bases from J, the junction contained 12 bases not matched to a gene. The CDR3 bases are TGTGCCAGCGGCCCGATCGGGACTAGCGGGAACCCCTACGAGCAGTACTTC. Translation: CASGPIGTSGNPYEQYF.

The sample holds a few counts of this clonotype. V gene TRBV19 combines with J gene TRBJ2-5, with TRBD2 matching 10 bases. The CDR3 extends over 15 amino acids. V gave up 5 bases and J gave up 6 bases; unmatched junction bases: 9. In germline, CDR1 is LNHDA, CDR2 SQIVND (reference sequence). The CDR3 is CASSRELAGKKTQYF. CDR3 nucleotide sequence: TGTGCCAGTAGTCGGGAACTAGCGGGAAAGAAGACCCAGTACTTC.

This clonotype was picked up a small number of times. The chain couples TRBV24-1 to TRBJ2-1; 11 bases fit TRBD1. V lost 2 bases, J lost 13 bases, and 6 bases stayed unmatched. The germline V gene has CDR1 KGHDR and CDR2 SFDVKD. This CDR3 contains 14 residues. This CDR3 reads CATSDSGQGALQFF. The CDR3 nucleotides read TGTGCCACCAGTGATTCAGGACAGGGGGCACTCCAGTTCTTC.

CDR3 protein: CGSSPPGGQPQHF. The CDR3 DNA is TGTGGCAGTAGTCCCCCAGGGGGTCAGCCCCAGCATTTT. The chain carries TRBV12-3 or TRBV12-4 and TRBJ1-5; TRBD1 agrees at 7 bases. The CDR3 totals 13 residues.

The genes are TRBV11-3 and TRBJ2-3, with D perhaps TRBD1 or TRBD2 (5 bases each). V lost 9 bases and J lost 7, with 23 bases in between. CDR1 is SGHNT, CDR2 YENEEA, per germline. CDR3 length equals 15 residues. The CDR3 region has the DNA TGTGCCAGTAGGCGAGGGGATGGGAAAACAAATACGCAGTATTTT. Amino acids: CASRRGDGKTNTQYF.